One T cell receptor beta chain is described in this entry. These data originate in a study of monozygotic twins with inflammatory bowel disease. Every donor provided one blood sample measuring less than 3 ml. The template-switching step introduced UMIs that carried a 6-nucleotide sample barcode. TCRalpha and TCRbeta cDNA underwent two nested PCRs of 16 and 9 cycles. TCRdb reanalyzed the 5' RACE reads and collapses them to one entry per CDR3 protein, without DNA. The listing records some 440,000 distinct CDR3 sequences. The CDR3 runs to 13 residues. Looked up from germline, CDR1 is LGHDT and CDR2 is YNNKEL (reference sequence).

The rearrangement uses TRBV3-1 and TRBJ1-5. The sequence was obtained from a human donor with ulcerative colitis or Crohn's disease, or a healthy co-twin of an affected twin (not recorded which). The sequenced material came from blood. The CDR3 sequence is CASSQGRMGPQHF.